These 8 T cell receptor beta chains were sequenced from one sample in a study of shared clonotypes between healthy human individuals. Positively selected for CCR7, the CD45RO-negative cells used as naive CD8 cells excluded terminally differentiated effector memory CD45RA+ cells. Method: immunoSEQ multiplex PCR; TCRdb's copy keeps in-frame clones and lacks some. There are 550,000 to 600,000 clones in the sample; 98% occur only once, and roughly 0.29% lies in the top ten. Sequenced input: naive CD8+ T cells sorted from blood. These TCRs come from a man younger than 40 in good health.

The table lists this clone with a count of one. The rearrangement uses TRBV2 and TRBJ1-2, with D possibly being TRBD1 (5 bases). Germline CDR1 and CDR2: SNHLY and FYNNEI. The CDR3 has 13 residues. Trimming left V 4 bases short and J 5 bases short, with 11 bases between. Here the CDR3 reads CASSGGESYGYTF. In DNA, the CDR3 is TGTGCCAGCAGTGGGGGCGAGAGTTATGGCTACACCTTC.

The table lists this clone with a count of one. The chain carries TRBV6-6 and TRBJ1-1; 10 bases match TRBD1. Germline trimming cut 7 bases from V and 4 bases from J; bases unmatched to any gene: 6. The CDR3 sequence is 14 residues long. Germline V gene sequence: CDR1 MNHNY, CDR2 SVGAGI (reference sequence). This chain's CDR3 is CASTVGQGSTEAFF. In nucleotides, the CDR3 is TGTGCCAGCACAGTGGGACAGGGGTCCACTGAAGCTTTCTTT.

The rearrangement joins TRBV27 to TRBJ2-7; 10 nucleotides match TRBD1. V shed 6 bases and J 2 bases; nucleotides not matched to a gene: 7. The CDR3 is 15 amino acids. The V gene's germline CDR1 is MNHEY and CDR2 SMNVEV (reference sequence). CDR3 nucleotides: TGTGCCAGCAGCGTAGCGGGACAGGGGACCTACGAGCAGTACTTC. It is translated as CASSVAGQGTYEQYF.

This chain joins TRBV11-2 and TRBJ2-7; the match to TRBD1 covers 12 bases. The germline CDR1 and CDR2 sequences are SGHAT and FQNNGV. Trimming at V came to 3 bases and at J to 5 bases, leaving 17 bases not matched to a gene. The CDR3 loop spans 19 amino acids. DNA of the CDR3: TGTGCCAGCAGCTTTACCCGGGACAGGGGGCGCCCTGCGGGAGACGAGCAGTACTTC. Its protein is CASSFTRDRGRPAGDEQYF.

The sample holds one count of this clone. The V gene is TRBV27, the J gene TRBJ2-2, with a possible D match to TRBD1 (5 bases). V lost 3 bases and J 6 bases, leaving 8 bases between the germline ends. The CDR3 spans 13 residues. CDR1 MNHEY and CDR2 SMNVEV come from the germline V gene (reference sequence). The CDR3 here is CASSFPGSGELFF. The CDR3 DNA reads TGTGCCAGCAGTTTCCCAGGGTCCGGGGAGCTGTTTTTT.

The chain couples TRBV5-4 to TRBJ2-2, with D unclear. The CDR3 is 11 residues long. Germline CDR1 and CDR2: SGHNT and YYREEE (reference sequence). V gave up 3 bases and J gave up 8 bases, with 5 bases separating them. CDR3 region: CASSWGGELFF. The CDR3 DNA reads as TGTGCCAGCAGCTGGGGTGGGGAGCTGTTTTTT.

CDR3 coding DNA: TGTGCCAGCAGTCAGCAGGGGGTTGGGGACACTGAAGCTTTCTTT. Translating gives CASSQQGVGDTEAFF. The chain combines TRBV27 with TRBJ1-1, with 7 bases aligning to TRBD1. The CDR3 runs 15 residues. CDR1 and CDR2 from the germline V gene are MNHEY and SMNVEV (reference sequence). J was trimmed by 3 bases and V by 5 bases; bases with no gene match: 9.

The chain couples TRBV10-3 to TRBJ1-1; D may be TRBD1 (5 bases). In germline, CDR1 is ENHRY, CDR2 SYGVKD. The CDR3 loop spans 15 amino acids. Deletions cut 4 bases from V and 0 bases from J, with 12 bases between. The CDR3 DNA is TGTGCCATCAGTGCCACAGGATTAATGAACACTGAAGCTTTCTTT. Its protein product is CAISATGLMNTEAFF.